The 9 T cell receptor beta chains reported below all come from one sample, sequenced in a study of naive and memory T cell subsets. Study-wide findings and caveats: Possibly reflecting memory cells re-expressing CD45RA, a few larger clonotypes occurred in naive repertoires, especially CD8.

Two oligonucleotides, mixed equimolar, formed the beta constant-region primer covering TRBC1 and TRBC2. Nested alpha and beta constant-region primers with the SP2 primer drove four PCR rounds on ligated cDNA. Each CDR3 protein gets one entry after TCRdb re-called the UMI-ligation and nested PCR reads with MiXCR. The profile shows some 82,000 distinct CDR3 sequences, approximately 10% of them singletons. For these TCRs, the target antigens are not known. Sequencing input: naive CD4+ T cells from blood. The source of these receptors is a human donor in good health.

Ten or more counts support this clonotype. The V call is TRBV4-3, the J call TRBJ2-3; D might be TRBD2 (5 bases). Germline V gene sequence: CDR1 LGHNA, CDR2 YSLEER. The ends were cut back, 3 bases at V and 0 bases at J, with 16 bases in the middle. This CDR3 is 17 amino acids long. CDR3 sequence (DNA): TGCGCCAGCAGCCAGTGGGCTGCGGGCACTAGCACAGATACGCAGTATTTT. It yields the protein CASSQWAAGTSTDTQYF.

The table lists this clonotype with many counts. The genes are TRBV2 and TRBJ2-5; 8 bases are shared with TRBD1. The germline V gene encodes CDR1 SNHLY and CDR2 FYNNEI. With V trimmed by 7 bases and J by 5 bases, 9 bases remained unmatched. The CDR3 spans 14 residues. The CDR3 protein is CASNYGTGAETQYF. DNA for the CDR3: TGTGCCAGCAATTACGGGACAGGAGCGGAGACCCAGTACTTC.

This clonotype was seen at least ten times. The CDR3 coding sequence is TGTGCCAGCAGCCTCTTTGAGGGACTAGCAGGGTTCGAGCAGTTCTTC. It yields the protein CASSLFEGLAGFEQFF. This chain uses TRBV3-1 with TRBJ2-1; 9 bases match TRBD2. The CDR3 covers 16 residues. The germline V gene has CDR1 LGHDT and CDR2 YNNKEL (reference sequence). Trimming cost V 4 bases and J 10 bases; bases outside gene matches: 14.

The V gene is TRBV12-3 or TRBV12-4, the J gene TRBJ1-5, with TRBD1 matching over 7 bases. V lost 6 bases, J lost 3 bases, and 8 bases stayed unmatched. The CDR3 loop spans 15 amino acids. CDR3 sequence: CASSPGGQNNQPQHF. The CDR3 DNA reads as TGTGCCAGCAGCCCAGGGGGACAGAACAATCAGCCCCAGCATTTT.

This rearrangement joins TRBV7-8 to TRBJ2-1; a possible D gene is TRBD1 (7 bases). This CDR3 has 15 residues. Trimming took 5 bases from V and 6 from J, leaving 17 bases between them. The germline V gene has CDR1 SGHVS and CDR2 FQNEAQ. CDR3 sequence reads: CASSAGGGRPNEQFF. DNA of the CDR3: TGTGCCAGCAGCGCAGGGGGAGGCAGACCCAATGAGCAGTTCTTC.

This clonotype was counted a few times. The chain combines TRBV2 with TRBJ1-4; D unclear. This CDR3 contains 13 residues. V lost 6 bases and J lost 7, with 12 bases in between. CDR1 is SNHLY, CDR2 FYNNEI, per germline. CDR3 DNA: TGTGCCAGCAGCCTAGGGCCGGGTGAAAAACTGTTTTTT. Translated, it gives CASSLGPGEKLFF.

V and J are TRBV5-1 and TRBJ1-1; 9 bases are a match to TRBD1. Germline V gene data show CDR1 as SGHRS and CDR2 as YFSETQ. Unmatched junction bases numbered 11, after V lost 5 bases and J lost 3 bases. This CDR3 has 16 amino acids. The CDR3 sequence: CASSRGQGRADTEAFF. CDR3 bases: TGCGCCAGCAGTCGGGGACAGGGCAGGGCAGACACTGAAGCTTTCTTT.

CDR3 DNA: TGTGCCACTACCAGAACCACCAAACTTACTCCAACCAGGGGAAGTAACACTGAAGCTTTCTTT. It is translated as CATTRTTKLTPTRGSNTEAFF. This chain connects TRBV13 to TRBJ1-1; the D gene is possibly TRBD1 (6 bases). This CDR3 is 21 amino acids long. Germline CDR1 PRHDT, CDR2 FYEKMQ (reference sequence). V was pared by 10 bases and J by 2 bases, with 38 bases between.

This clonotype has only a few counts. This chain connects TRBV4-3 to TRBJ1-1; 8 bases align to TRBD1. The CDR3 loop spans 15 amino acids. CDR1 and CDR2 (germline): LGHNA, YSLEER. The V segment lost 2 bases and the J segment 4 bases; nucleotides outside the gene matches: 6. The CDR3 loop is CASSQQLTGGTEAFF. Here the CDR3 DNA reads TGCGCCAGCAGCCAACAACTTACAGGGGGCACTGAAGCTTTCTTT.